Listed below are T cell receptor beta chains from one sample, sequenced in a study of T cell responses to AZD1222 COVID-19 vaccine. Using immunoSEQ multiplex PCR, the repertoire was profiled, and TCRdb retains in-frame clones only, with some absent. The data contain around 97,000 clones, roughly nine tenths of them seen just once; the ten biggest clones take up roughly 44%. The input for sequencing was peripheral blood, taken on day 0 of AZD1222 vaccination. These receptors came from an adult in good health. Each CDR3 is given with its conserved first and last residue. The order of the fields is V gene, J gene, D gene, CDR3 length, clone size, CDR3 DNA, CDR3 protein. The D gene is left open where the match is weak. Not every row has a clone size; where given, it reads once, few, many or a size class.

>TRBV2|TRBJ1-4|TRBD1|14|.
TGTGCCAGCAGCCACGACAGGGAAAATGAAAAACTGTTTTTT
CASSHDRENEKLFF
>TRBV27|TRBJ1-2|.|14|.
TGTGCCAGCAGTTTATCTGGGGGGGCTGGCGGCTACACCTTC
CASSLSGGAGGYTF
>TRBV5-4|TRBJ2-7|.|10|.
TGTGCCAGCAGCTTGTACGAGCAGTACTTC
CASSLYEQYF
>TRBV5-1|TRBJ1-6|.|15|.
TGCGCCAGCAGCTTGGGAACGACGGCTAATTCACCCCTCCACTTT
CASSLGTTANSPLHF
>TRBV18|TRBJ1-2|.|16|.
TGTGCCAGCTCACCACAGGGCAGGGTAGAAAACTATGGCTACACCTTC
CASSPQGRVENYGYTF
>TRBV3-1/TRBV3-2|TRBJ1-1|TRBD1|14|.
TGTGCCAGCACCACAACAGGGGCGGACACTGAAGCTTTCTTT
CASTTTGADTEAFF
>TRBV18|TRBJ2-7|.|13|.
TGTGCCAGCTCACCAGGCTCTAAGGGCGAGCAGTACTTC
CASSPGSKGEQYF
>TRBV9|TRBJ2-7|.|18|.
TGTGCCAGCAGCGTAGTATACGGGGGAGCGGCCGACTCCTACGAGCAGTACTTC
CASSVVYGGAADSYEQYF
>TRBV10-3|TRBJ2-7|TRBD1|13|.
TGTGCCATCAGCTCAGGGGGCAGGGACGAGCAGTACTTC
CAISSGGRDEQYF
>TRBV9|TRBJ2-1|.|14|.
TGTGCCAGCAGTGCAGCGATTCCTGGACATGAGCAGTTCTTC
CASSAAIPGHEQFF
>TRBV13|TRBJ2-2|.|15|.
TGTGCCAGCAGCCCAGAGTGGGCCAGTACCGGGGAGCTGTTTTTT
CASSPEWASTGELFF
>TRBV5-3|TRBJ2-7|.|14|few
TGTGCCAGAAGCGGGAGGCAGGTGAGCTACGAGCAGTACTTC
CARSGRQVSYEQYF
>TRBV25-1|TRBJ2-1|.|12|.
TGTGCCAGTCGCGGAGATTACAATGAGCAGTTCTTC
CASRGDYNEQFF
>TRBV5-1|TRBJ2-7|.|13|.
TGCGCCAGCAGCGCCGGACAAGGCTACGAGCAGTACTTC
CASSAGQGYEQYF
>TRBV25-1|TRBJ2-3|TRBD1|13|.
TGTGCCAGCAGTGACAGGGGGCTCGGTACGCAGTATTTT
CASSDRGLGTQYF
>TRBV6-5|TRBJ2-1|TRBD1|15|.
TGTGCCAGCAGTTACGGGACAGGGGGCTGGAATGAGCAGTTCTTC
CASSYGTGGWNEQFF
>TRBV19|TRBJ1-2|.|13|once
TGTGCCAGTAGCTCCGGGGGGGCGAGCGGCTACACCTTC
CASSSGGASGYTF
>TRBV11-2|TRBJ2-3|TRBD1|15|.
TGTGCCAGCAGCTATAACAGGGGTACGACAGATACGCAGTATTTT
CASSYNRGTTDTQYF
>TRBV9|TRBJ1-1|TRBD1|15|once
TGTGCCAGCAGCAAATACAGGGGGGCGAACACTGAAGCTTTCTTT
CASSKYRGANTEAFF
>TRBV5-1|TRBJ2-3|TRBD1|16|.
TGCGCCAGCAGCTTGGGGGACGGGACAGGCACAGATACGCAGTATTTT
CASSLGDGTGTDTQYF
>TRBV27|TRBJ2-7|TRBD2|16|.
TGTGCCAGCAGTTTAATTGGGACTAGCGGGAGCAACGAGCAGTACTTC
CASSLIGTSGSNEQYF
>TRBV12-3/TRBV12-4|TRBJ1-6|.|12|.
TGTGCCAGCAGCCCTCTAAATTCACCCCTCCACTTT
CASSPLNSPLHF
>TRBV29-1|TRBJ2-7|.|13|.
TGCAGCGTCGAGAGTGCTTCTACCTACGAGCAGTACTTC
CSVESASTYEQYF
>TRBV7-8|TRBJ1-5|.|13|few
TGTGCCAGCAGCCGAATGGGGGAACAGCCCCAGCATTTT
CASSRMGEQPQHF
>TRBV6-4|TRBJ2-3|TRBD2|17|.
TGTGCCAGCAGCCACCCCGGACTAGCGAAGGGTTCAGATACGCAGTATTTT
CASSHPGLAKGSDTQYF
>TRBV10-3|TRBJ1-4|.|13|.
TGTGCCATCAGTCCGGATCTTAATGAAAAACTGTTTTTT
CAISPDLNEKLFF
>TRBV6-1|TRBJ2-7|.|12|.
TGTGCCAGCAGTGAAATCAGGGGCCAACAGTACTTC
CASSEIRGQQYF
>TRBV7-3|TRBJ2-3|TRBD2|15|.
TGTGCCAGCAGCTTCTTCGGACTAGCGAGGGATACGCAGTATTTT
CASSFFGLARDTQYF
>TRBV7-3|TRBJ2-1|.|16|.
TGTGCCAGCAGCTCAAACCAGCACCCATCCTACAATGAGCAGTTCTTC
CASSSNQHPSYNEQFF
>TRBV28|TRBJ1-6|.|15|.
TGTGCCAGCAGTTATCGGGGTTCGGGGGATTCACCCCTCCACTTT
CASSYRGSGDSPLHF
>TRBV5-6|TRBJ1-1|.|16|.
TGTGCCAGCAGCTTAGGTATAGGGCGGTATGGCACTGAAGCTTTCTTT
CASSLGIGRYGTEAFF
>TRBV19|TRBJ2-2|.|14|.
TGTGCCAGTAGTAGCGGTCCTGGGGCCGGGGAGCTGTTTTTT
CASSSGPGAGELFF
>TRBV7-9|TRBJ2-7|.|14|.
TGTGCCAGCAGCTTAAGCAGGAGTCCCTACGAGCAGTACTTC
CASSLSRSPYEQYF
>TRBV7-2|TRBJ1-5|.|13|few
TGTGCCAGCAGCTTAGAGCGGGGTCAGCCCCAGCATTTT
CASSLERGQPQHF
>TRBV19|TRBJ2-3|TRBD2|15|.
TGTGCCAGTAGCCTGACTAGCGGGAGCACAGATACGCAGTATTTT
CASSLTSGSTDTQYF
>TRBV27|TRBJ2-3|TRBD2|15|.
TGTGCCACTACCCTCGTACTAGCGGGAGTAGATACGCAGTATTTT
CATTLVLAGVDTQYF